This T cell receptor beta chain was obtained from a study of radiation and T cells in renal cell carcinoma. About the research overall: Nephrectomy followed 15 Gy stereotactic body radiation by 4 weeks. Study observations and caveats: No pretreatment tumor biopsies were available for baseline clonotypes.

Time point denoted: baseline pretreatment blood. Treatment given: 15 Gy SBRT to primary tumor, nephrectomy 4 weeks later. Radiation-treated patients gave blood at baseline, week 2 and week 4. This renal cell carcinoma was of the clear cell type. Data came from immunoSEQ multiplex PCR; TCRdb stores just in-frame clones and leaves some out. The table includes about 59,000 clones, around 80% detected once. Concerning this clone: Its antigen remains unidentified.

The germline CDR1 and CDR2 sequences are SNHLY and FYNNEI. The CDR3 is 16 amino acids. Trimming pared 1 base from V and 0 bases from J, leaving 9 bases between. The V gene is TRBV2, the J gene TRBJ2-2; unclear D gene. The TCR was taken from a man aged 55 to 69 with renal cell carcinoma. This material consisted of blood, taken from a patient whose treatment included radiotherapy and nephrectomy. The CDR3 reads CASSEDLRTNTGELFF. The CDR3 DNA sequence: TGTGCCAGCAGTGAAGACTTGCGGACGAACACCGGGGAGCTGTTTTTT.